Listed below are T cell receptor beta chains from one sample, sequenced in a study of CD8 T cells in ankylosing spondylitis. Each CDR3 protein is one row after TCRdb ran MiXCR on the 5' RACE reads. This sample has fewer than 500,000 distinct CDR3 sequences, with about 22% found just once. Sequencing input: blood, either unsorted or a sorted T cell fraction (not recorded which). The receptors originated from a male donor with ankylosing spondylitis. Both conserved end residues are part of each CDR3. Each record gives: CDR3 protein, CDR3 DNA, clone size, D gene, V gene, J gene. The D gene is left open where the match is weak. Rows may omit the clone size; those that give it use once, few, many or a size class.

CSASQGQPQHF	TGCAGTGCTAGCCAGGGACAGCCCCAGCATTTT	NA	NA	TRBV20-1	TRBJ1-5
CASSRLAPNYEQYF	TGTGCCAGCAGCAGACTAGCGCCGAACTACGAGCAGTACTTC	many	NA	TRBV21-1	TRBJ2-7
CASSFTGGRGDTIYF	TGTGCCAGCAGCTTTACGGGGGGGCGCGGGGACACCATATATTTT	few	NA	TRBV7-3	TRBJ1-3
CATSPGTGVGIPNEQFF	TGTGCCACCAGTCCCGGGACAGGGGTTGGTATTCCCAATGAGCAGTTCTTC	NA	TRBD1	TRBV24-1	TRBJ2-1
CASSQVLASFTDTQYF	TGCGCCAGCAGCCAAGTTCTAGCCAGTTTTACAGATACGCAGTATTTT	NA	NA	TRBV4-1	TRBJ2-3
CASTLGVAKNIQYF	TGTGCCAGCACCCTGGGAGTAGCCAAAAACATTCAGTACTTC	few	NA	TRBV2	TRBJ2-4
CSVEKGGGGSTDTQYF	TGCAGCGTTGAAAAGGGGGGTGGCGGGAGCACAGATACGCAGTATTTT	many	NA	TRBV29-1	TRBJ2-3
CASSGLAGGRGTDTQYF	TGTGCCAGCAGTGGACTAGCGGGAGGGCGGGGCACAGATACGCAGTATTTT	NA	TRBD2	TRBV2	TRBJ2-3
CASSLLAGKVNEQFF	TGTGCCAGCAGTTTACTCGCGGGAAAGGTCAATGAGCAGTTCTTC	few	NA	TRBV28	TRBJ2-1
CASSEQGETQYF	TGTGCCAGCAGTGAACAGGGGGAGACCCAGTACTTC	few	NA	TRBV2	TRBJ2-5
CSAHGGLAPDTQYF	TGCAGTGCCCATGGGGGACTAGCGCCAGATACGCAGTATTTT	few	TRBD2	TRBV20-1	TRBJ2-3
CASSQETRRNTEAFF	TGTGCCAGCAGCCAAGAGACAAGGAGAAACACTGAAGCTTTCTTT	few	NA	TRBV3-1	TRBJ1-1
CASSQARSSTDTQYF	TGTGCCAGCAGCCAGGCGCGGTCTAGCACAGATACGCAGTATTTT	NA	NA	TRBV7-3	TRBJ2-3
CASSENKFGQGVGANYGYTF	TGTGCCAGCAGTGAGAATAAGTTTGGACAGGGGGTAGGAGCTAACTATGGCTACACCTTC	few	TRBD1	TRBV25-1	TRBJ1-2
CASSGTSGRARTGELFF	TGTGCCAGCAGTGGGACTAGCGGGAGGGCCAGGACCGGGGAGCTGTTTTTT	many	TRBD2	TRBV12-3/TRBV12-4	TRBJ2-2
CASSYSFQFSGANVLTF	TGTGCCAGCAGTTACTCGTTCCAATTCTCTGGGGCCAACGTCCTGACTTTC	many	NA	TRBV6-5	TRBJ2-6
CASSTTPGFNEQFF	TGTGCCAGCAGCACGACCCCGGGGTTCAATGAGCAGTTCTTC	once	NA	TRBV5-6	TRBJ2-1
CAISELRRGYEQYF	TGTGCCATCAGTGAGTTGCGCAGGGGATACGAGCAGTACTTC	few	NA	TRBV10-3	TRBJ2-7
CASSLRPGAQYF	TGTGCCAGCAGTTTACGTCCCGGGGCCCAGTACTTC	few	NA	TRBV28	TRBJ2-5
CSVYDRGFDTDTQYF	TGCAGCGTTTACGACAGGGGCTTCGACACAGATACGCAGTATTTT	few	TRBD1	TRBV29-1	TRBJ2-3
CASKTGQAYNEQFF	TGTGCCAGCAAGACCGGGCAAGCCTACAATGAGCAGTTCTTC	many	NA	TRBV4-2	TRBJ2-1
CASRPTGTLEQYF	TGCGCCAGTCGACCGACCGGGACGCTCGAGCAGTACTTC	NA	NA	TRBV5-1	TRBJ2-7
CASSFAGFHQPQHF	TGTGCCAGCAGTTTTGCGGGTTTTCATCAGCCCCAGCATTTT	NA	NA	TRBV12-3/TRBV12-4	TRBJ1-5
CASSKGAREGGETQYF	TGTGCCAGCAGCAAAGGGGCCCGGGAGGGAGGCGAGACCCAGTACTTC	NA	NA	TRBV21-1	TRBJ2-5
CATSDKTGLYTIYF	TGTGCCACCAGTGATAAGACAGGGCTATACACCATATATTTT	few	TRBD1	TRBV24-1	TRBJ1-3
CASSLGSRVNEQFF	TGCGCCAGCAGCTTAGGTAGCAGGGTCAATGAGCAGTTCTTC	few	NA	TRBV5-1	TRBJ2-1
CASSLTGEISQETQYF	TGCGCCAGCAGCTTGACGGGGGAAATATCTCAAGAGACCCAGTACTTC	NA	NA	TRBV5-1	TRBJ2-5
CASSLPGQGEKLFF	TGTGCCAGCAGCTTACCGGGACAGGGGGAAAAACTGTTTTTT	few	TRBD1	TRBV7-2	TRBJ1-4
CSAWSTRGEEQFF	TGCAGTGCTTGGTCGACCCGGGGGGAGGAGCAGTTCTTC	NA	TRBD2	TRBV20-1	TRBJ2-1
CASSVSGIDYGEQFF	TGTGCCAGCAGCGTATCAGGTATCGATTACGGTGAGCAGTTCTTC	NA	NA	TRBV9	TRBJ2-1
CASSSLTTGFDTGELFF	TGTGCCAGCAGTTCACTGACGACAGGGTTCGACACCGGGGAGCTGTTTTTT	NA	TRBD1	TRBV28	TRBJ2-2
CSARRDTGNQPQHF	TGCAGTGCTAGACGCGATACAGGGAATCAGCCCCAGCATTTT	few	NA	TRBV20-1	TRBJ1-5
CASSWQGRDSPLHF	TGCGCCAGCAGCTGGCAGGGGAGAGACTCACCCCTCCACTTT	NA	NA	TRBV5-1	TRBJ1-6
CASSSRSPSYNEQFF	TGTGCCAGCAGCTCCCGATCACCCTCCTACAATGAGCAGTTCTTC	NA	NA	TRBV11-1	TRBJ2-1
CASSPRQAFQETQYF	TGTGCCAGCAGCCCCCGGCAGGCCTTCCAAGAGACCCAGTACTTC	NA	NA	TRBV9	TRBJ2-5
CASSSTLGETQYF	TGCGCCAGCAGCTCAACTCTGGGGGAGACCCAGTACTTC	once	NA	TRBV5-1	TRBJ2-5
CASRPLRDRGNEQYF	TGTGCCAGCAGGCCGCTTCGGGACAGGGGTAACGAGCAGTACTTC	many	TRBD1	TRBV28	TRBJ2-7
CAHGGITYNEQFF	TGTGCCCATGGCGGAATCACCTACAATGAGCAGTTCTTC	NA	NA	TRBV28	TRBJ2-1
CASSFGSGSNNEQFF	TGTGCCAGCAGCTTTGGTAGCGGGAGCAACAATGAGCAGTTCTTC	NA	TRBD2	TRBV7-3	TRBJ2-1
CASSLGSGAGPEQFF	TGTGCCAGCAGTTTAGGGTCGGGCGCGGGACCTGAGCAGTTCTTC	few	NA	TRBV6-2/TRBV6-3	TRBJ2-1